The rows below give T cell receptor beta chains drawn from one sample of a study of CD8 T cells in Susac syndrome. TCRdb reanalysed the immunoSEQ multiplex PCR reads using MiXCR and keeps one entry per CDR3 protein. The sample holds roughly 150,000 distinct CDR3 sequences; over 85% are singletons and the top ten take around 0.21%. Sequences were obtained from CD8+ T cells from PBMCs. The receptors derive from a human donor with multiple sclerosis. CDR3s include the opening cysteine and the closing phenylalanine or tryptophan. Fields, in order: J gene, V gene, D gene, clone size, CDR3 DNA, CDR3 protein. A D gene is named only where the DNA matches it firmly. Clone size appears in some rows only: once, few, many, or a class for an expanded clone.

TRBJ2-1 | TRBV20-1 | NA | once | TGCAGTGCTAGTGCACCCAACAAGGACATCTCCTACAATGAGCAGTTCTTC | CSASAPNKDISYNEQFF
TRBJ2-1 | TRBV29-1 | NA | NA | TGCAGCGTTGAAGACCACAATGAGCAGTTCTTC | CSVEDHNEQFF
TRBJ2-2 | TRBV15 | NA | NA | TGTGCCACCAGCAGAGGGGGGGAGGCGGCCGGCACCGGGGAGCTGTTTTTT | CATSRGGEAAGTGELFF
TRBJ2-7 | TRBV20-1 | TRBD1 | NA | TGCAGTGCAGCCGCGGGACAGGACAAGGTCTACGAGCAGTACTTC | CSAAAGQDKVYEQYF
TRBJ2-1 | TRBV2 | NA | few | TGTGCCAGCAGGGGCTCCTACAATGAGCAGTTCTTC | CASRGSYNEQFF
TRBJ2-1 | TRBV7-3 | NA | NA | TGTGCCAGCAGGGACGCCAATGAGCAGTTCTTC | CASRDANEQFF
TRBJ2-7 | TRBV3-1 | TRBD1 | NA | TGTGCCAGCAGCCAAGGATTGGGACAGGCCTCCTACGAGCAGTACTTC | CASSQGLGQASYEQYF
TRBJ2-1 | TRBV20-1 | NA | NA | TGCAGTGCTAGACAACGGGGACCTTTCAATGAGCAGTTCTTC | CSARQRGPFNEQFF
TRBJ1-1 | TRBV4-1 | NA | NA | TGCGCCAGCTACGCAGTGGGTTACACTGAAGCTTTCTTT | CASYAVGYTEAFF
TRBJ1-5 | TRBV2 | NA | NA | TGTGCCAGCAGTGAAGGAGGGTTGGGCAATCAGCCCCAGCATTTT | CASSEGGLGNQPQHF